This is a list of T cell receptor beta chains from one sample in a study of shared clonotypes between healthy human individuals. Sequencing used immunoSEQ multiplex PCR; TCRdb keeps in-frame clones, though not all of them. The table shows around 2,000,000 clones, with about 95% occurring only once. The specimen was naive CD8+ T cells sorted from blood. These receptors all stem from a man aged 18 to 29 in good health. CDR3s leave out the opening cysteine and the closing phenylalanine or tryptophan.

SQDSFCEQY | TRBV29-1
ASNGQGLGGYT | TRBV19
ASSGSVLEQY | TRBV7-2
ASSEEGGESYEQY | TRBV6-1
AWSDRGRSYEQY | TRBV30
AWNTAGGTDTQY | TRBV30
ASSPTGGVGETQY | TRBV11-2
ASSFWQGSYNEQF | TRBV11-2
ASSEYQANTEAF | TRBV6-1
ASSQSWGSSYNEQF | TRBV14
ASSTGDPYNEQF | TRBV9
ASSVGGSTEAF | TRBV9
ASSVLGSPDTQY | TRBV5-1
ASWGERTDTQY | TRBV6-5
ASSEQGEVRGYT | TRBV19
ASSQGPGVTVSPEQY | TRBV4-1
ASSEFAGPAGGYT | TRBV6-1
ASSLSAGELGTEAF | TRBV27
ASSLKTLAGGPHNEQF | TRBV5-1
AWSGTGWNEKLF | TRBV30
ASSPRQGSYEQY | TRBV7-9
ASSVEVGGSLAGEQF | TRBV9
ASSTWAGGRETQY | TRBV27
ASSETGRPEAF | TRBV2
ASSIIRGSVIGTEAF | TRBV19
ASSYPIYYEQY | TRBV6-5